The clone carrying this TCR beta chain was seen a few times. Its antigen is currently unknown. With 3 bases removed from V and 7 bases from J, the gap between germline ends came to 13 bases. Germline CDR1 is KGHSH and CDR2 is LQKENI. This CDR3 has 14 amino acids. MiXCR was run by TCRdb on the RACE reads, yielding one entry per CDR3 protein. The profile shows under 300,000 distinct CDR3 sequences, approximately 8% of them singletons. Time point: pre-sensitization, week 0. The sample's treatment: therapeutic diphenylcyclopropenone sensitization with weekly scalp DPC. These data belong to a study of human T cells and chemical hapten exposure. Study in general: Patients, chiefly female, had alopecia areata, totalis or universalis. Regarding the study as a whole: Expanded TCRs were compared with controls, and the expanded TCRs formed significantly more large CDR3 similarity clusters.

This chain uses TRBV18 with TRBJ2-1; either TRBD1 or TRBD2 may fit D (5 bases each). Material: whole blood, obtained in connection with sensitization to the hapten diphenylcyclopropenone (DPC). The receptor's source is a man between 18 and 35 years old with alopecia areata. Some clones in this sample may be carry-over from other donors' samples. CDR3 nucleotide sequence: TGTGCCAGCTCACCTGCCTTTGAGGGGAATGAGCAGTTCTTC. Translation gives CASSPAFEGNEQFF.